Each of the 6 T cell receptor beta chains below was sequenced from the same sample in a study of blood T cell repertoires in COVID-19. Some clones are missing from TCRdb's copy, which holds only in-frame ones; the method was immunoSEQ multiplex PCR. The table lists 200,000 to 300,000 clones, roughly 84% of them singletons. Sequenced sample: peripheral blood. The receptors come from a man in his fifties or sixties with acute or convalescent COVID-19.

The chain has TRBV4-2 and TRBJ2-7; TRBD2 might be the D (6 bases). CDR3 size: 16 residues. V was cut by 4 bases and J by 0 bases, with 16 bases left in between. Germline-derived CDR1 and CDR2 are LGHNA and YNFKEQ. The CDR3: CASSPAEGLSSYEQYF. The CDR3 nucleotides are TGTGCCAGCAGCCCGGCGGAGGGACTGAGCTCCTACGAGCAGTACTTC.

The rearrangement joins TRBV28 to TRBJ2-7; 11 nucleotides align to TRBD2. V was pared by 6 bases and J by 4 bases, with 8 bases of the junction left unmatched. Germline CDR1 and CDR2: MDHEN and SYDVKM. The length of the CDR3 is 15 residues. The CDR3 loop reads CASSPGVAGGYEQYF. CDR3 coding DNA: TGTGCCAGCAGCCCCGGAGTAGCGGGAGGGTACGAGCAGTACTTC.

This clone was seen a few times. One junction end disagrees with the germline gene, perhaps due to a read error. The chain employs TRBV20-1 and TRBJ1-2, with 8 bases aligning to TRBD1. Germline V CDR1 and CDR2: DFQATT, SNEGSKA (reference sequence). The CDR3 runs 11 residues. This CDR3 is CGQGAGYGYTF. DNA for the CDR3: TGTGGCCAGGGGGCAGGTTATGGCTACACCTTC.

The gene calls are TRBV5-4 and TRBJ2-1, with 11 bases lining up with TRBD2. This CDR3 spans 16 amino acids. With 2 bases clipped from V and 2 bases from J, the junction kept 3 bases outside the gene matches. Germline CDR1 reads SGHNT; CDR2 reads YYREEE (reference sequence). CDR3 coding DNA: TGTGCCAGCAGCTTCTCGGGACTAGCGGCCTACAATGAGCAGTTCTTC. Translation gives CASSFSGLAAYNEQFF.

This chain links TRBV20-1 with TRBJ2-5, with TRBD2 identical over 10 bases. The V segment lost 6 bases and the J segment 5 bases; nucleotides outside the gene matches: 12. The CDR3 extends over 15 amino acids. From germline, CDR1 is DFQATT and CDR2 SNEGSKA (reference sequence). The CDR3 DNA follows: TGCAGTGCAAGTGGACTAGCGGAGCGAGGGGAGACCCAGTACTTC. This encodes CSASGLAERGETQYF.

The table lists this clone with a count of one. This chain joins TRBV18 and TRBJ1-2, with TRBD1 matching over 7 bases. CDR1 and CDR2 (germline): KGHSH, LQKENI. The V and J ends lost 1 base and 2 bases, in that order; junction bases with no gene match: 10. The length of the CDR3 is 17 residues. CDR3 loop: CASSPRTQGTSNYGYTF. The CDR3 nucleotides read TGTGCCAGCTCACCACGTACACAGGGGACATCCAACTATGGCTACACCTTC.